This TCR beta chain was recovered during a study of regulatory T cells in long-lasting Graves disease. Study overall: The study counted Graves' disease as persistent given over 5 years of antithyroid drugs and positive TSH receptor antibodies. Notes on the study in general: Thyroid tissue went unstudied; only peripheral blood was examined.

This clonotype showed up many times. What it binds is unknown. Arm-PCR of CDR3 regions and iRepertoire HTBI primers were used to build TCR beta libraries. MiXCR, run by TCRdb on the multiplex PCR reads, gives a single entry per CDR3 protein. Of roughly 400,000 distinct CDR3 sequences in the sample, roughly a fifth were seen once. CDR1 and CDR2 from the germline V gene are SNHLY and FYNNEI. The CDR3 spans 12 residues. Trimming shortened V by 3 bases and J by 4 bases, and 3 bases separated the two germline ends. Sample time point: persistent/refractory GD, antithyroid drugs over 5 years with positive TRAb. PBMCs were the source of the RNA used for TCR sequencing. Diagnosis followed American Thyroid Association guidelines for Graves' disease.

This sequence joins TRBV2 and TRBJ2-2; no clear D. The source is a female donor with Graves disease. The starting material was peripheral blood mononuclear cells (PBMCs), obtained when the disease was refractory, from a patient treated with antithyroid drugs. CDR3 protein: CASSDSTGELFF. The CDR3 bases are TGTGCCAGCAGTGACAGCACCGGGGAGCTGTTTTTT.